The clone carrying this TCR beta chain was observed once. Antigen unknown. The data originate from a study of OX40 agonist ivuxolimab in advanced cancers. Study-wide points: Among expanded peripheral T cells, antigen specificity went undetermined.

The method was immunoSEQ multiplex PCR; TCRdb's version includes in-frame clones alone and lacks a portion of them. The sample records approximately 82,000 clones, over 65% being singletons. Germline loops: CDR1 SGHTA, CDR2 FQGNSA. Trimming shortened V by 1 base and J by 7 bases, and 14 bases separated the two germline ends. The CDR3 spans 15 residues. The clonotype comes from an adult with an advanced solid tumor such as melanoma, head and neck, liver or kidney cancer. The sequencing used CD4+ or CD8+ T cells sorted from blood, collected in a trial of the OX40 agonist ivuxolimab. J is TRBJ2-1 and V is TRBV7-2; D unresolved. This CDR3 reads CASSLVWGIKNEQFF. CDR3 DNA sequence: TGTGCCAGCAGCTTAGTATGGGGAATAAAAAATGAGCAGTTCTTC. The full variable domain, its missing parts supplied by reference TRBV7-2 and TRBJ2-1, is GAGVSQSPSNKVTEKGKDVELRCDPISGHTALYWYRQSLGQGLEFLIYFQGNSAPDKSGLPSDRFSAERTGGSVSTLTIQRTQQEDSAVYLCASSLVWGIKNEQFFGPGTRLTVL.